A single sample is the source of the 15 T cell receptor beta chains below, sequenced in a study of CD8+ T cells in alopecia areata. Once RNA had been extracted, it was reverse transcribed into cDNA to act as the sequencing template. The assay was immunoSEQ multiplex PCR, and TCRdb's table has in-frame clones only and misses some. Seen here are 150,000 or so clones, about 60% observed once, and the top ten hold about 6.8%. Sequencing was performed on CD4+ T cells sorted from blood, taken at week 0. These receptors were obtained from a human donor with alopecia areata.

The V gene is TRBV7-9, the J gene TRBJ2-7, with D maybe TRBD2 (6 bases). CDR3 length: 13 amino acids. The V gene lost 4 bases and the J gene lost 1 base, with 8 bases spanning the gap. The germline V gene encodes CDR1 SEHNR and CDR2 FQNEAQ (reference sequence). The CDR3 bases are TGTGCCAGCAGCTCTGCGGGGTCCTACGAGCAGTACTTC. It is translated as CASSSAGSYEQYF.

This rearrangement joins TRBV6-5 to TRBJ2-5, with D possibly being TRBD1 or TRBD2 (5 bases each). The CDR3 totals 13 residues. Germline CDR1 is MNHEY and CDR2 is SVGAGI. V lost 6 bases and J 5 bases, leaving 13 bases between the germline ends. CDR3 loop: CASSRGRTETQYF. As DNA, the CDR3 is TGTGCCAGCAGCCGGGGACGAACGGAGACCCAGTACTTC.

The V gene is TRBV2, the J gene TRBJ2-5; 7 positions match TRBD2. This CDR3 region has 14 residues. Germline V gives CDR1 SNHLY, CDR2 FYNNEI. Trimming removed 6 bases from V and 4 bases from J; junction bases left unmatched: 8. The CDR3 DNA follows: TGTGCCAGCAGCAGGGACTATATAGCAGAGACCCAGTACTTC. It translates to CASSRDYIAETQYF.

The J gene is TRBJ1-1, the V gene TRBV25-1; no reliable D call. CDR3 length: 11 residues. V dropped 3 bases and J dropped 9 bases, with 8 bases sitting between them. Germline CDR1 and CDR2: MGHDK and SYGVNS. The CDR3 protein is CASSDRVKAFF. CDR3 DNA: TGTGCCAGCAGTGATCGAGTCAAAGCTTTCTTT. The variable domain in full, completed from reference TRBV25-1 and TRBJ1-1, reads EADIYQTPRYLVIGTGKKITLECSQTMGHDKMYWYQQDPGMELHLIHYSYGVNSTEKGDLSSESTVSRIRTEHFPLTLESARPSHTSQYLCASSDRVKAFFGQGTRLTVV.

This clone was picked up a small number of times. The chain couples TRBV29-1 to TRBJ1-1; D is possibly TRBD1 (5 bases). The CDR3 is made up of 12 amino acids. The germline V gene encodes CDR1 SQVTM and CDR2 ANQGSEA. V lost 8 bases to trimming and J lost 0 bases, with 10 bases between them. CDR3: CSTRTMNTEAFF. In DNA form, the CDR3 reads TGCAGCACTCGGACAATGAACACTGAAGCTTTCTTT.

The J gene is TRBJ2-1, the V gene TRBV15, with 7 bases matching TRBD2. This CDR3 is built from 15 residues. With V trimmed by 0 bases and J by 8 bases, 7 bases remained unmatched. Germline V lookup: CDR1 LNHNV, CDR2 YYDKDF (reference sequence). CDR3 coding DNA: TGTGCCACCAGCAGAGATGACCCCGGGAGGTATGAGCAGTTCTTC. Its translation: CATSRDDPGRYEQFF.

CDR3 amino acids: CASTLLPNEETQYF. The CDR3 DNA is TGTGCCAGCACCCTACTACCGAACGAAGAGACCCAGTACTTC. The chain is built from TRBV2 and TRBJ2-5; unclear D gene. V was shortened by 7 bases and J by 3 bases, with 15 bases between the two germline ends. CDR3 size: 14 residues. Germline V gene data show CDR1 as SNHLY and CDR2 as FYNNEI.

The chain employs TRBV30 and TRBJ1-6; D gene uncertain. CDR1 GTSNPN and CDR2 SVGIG come from the germline V gene (reference sequence). The CDR3 spans 13 residues. V shed 1 base and J shed 5 bases, with 6 bases lying between them. CDR3 nucleotide sequence: TGTGCCTGGAGTGCCCGAAATAATTCACCCCTCCACTTT. Its protein product is CAWSARNNSPLHF.

The chain combines TRBV29-1 with TRBJ1-4, with 8 bases fitting TRBD1. Germline CDR1 and CDR2: SQVTM and ANQGSEA. The CDR3 is 13 residues long. J was trimmed by 7 bases and V by 6 bases; bases with no gene match: 7. The CDR3 loop is CSVRQGQGEKLFF. The CDR3 region has the DNA TGCAGCGTGCGACAGGGGCAGGGTGAAAAACTGTTTTTT.

This clone was detected once. The chain carries TRBV29-1 and TRBJ1-2; D is undetermined. The germline V gene encodes CDR1 SQVTM and CDR2 ANQGSEA. V lost 4 bases and J lost 6, with 9 bases in between. This CDR3 contains 11 residues. CDR3 nucleotides: TGCAGCGTTGGACATTTAGATGGCTACACCTTC. Translating gives CSVGHLDGYTF. The complete variable domain, with remaining parts taken from reference TRBV29-1 and TRBJ1-2, reads SAVISQKPSRDICQRGTSLTIQCQVDSQVTMMFWYRQQPGQSLTLIATANQGSEATYESGFVIDKFPISRPNLTFSTLTVSNMSPEDSSIYLCSVGHLDGYTFGSGTRLTVV.

The chain combines TRBV7-8 with TRBJ1-5, with TRBD1 identical over 9 bases. CDR3 length: 18 residues. V shed 4 bases, J shed 3 bases, and the junction held 13 bases outside the gene matches. From germline, CDR1 is SGHVS and CDR2 FQNEAQ. The DNA of the CDR3 is TGTGCCAGCAGCTCGCCCACGGGACAGGGTTTTATCAATCAGCCCCAGCATTTT. Protein: CASSSPTGQGFINQPQHF.

The chain joins TRBV4-3 to TRBJ1-2, with D perhaps matching TRBD1 (5 bases). The CDR3 covers 15 residues. V lost 4 bases, J lost 0 bases, and 12 bases lay in between. Per the germline V gene, CDR1 is LGHNA and CDR2 is YSLEER. CDR3 coding DNA: TGCGCCAGCAGCCCTGTGTCAGGGACTAACTATGGCTACACCTTC. Translating gives CASSPVSGTNYGYTF.

The rearrangement links TRBV4-3 to TRBJ1-1, with a weak D call TRBD1 (6 bases). Germline V gene sequence: CDR1 LGHNA, CDR2 YSLEER. V was trimmed by 3 bases and J by 5 bases, leaving 13 bases between them. This CDR3 spans 14 amino acids. The CDR3 protein is CASSQAGVATEAFF. CDR3 nucleotides: TGCGCCAGCAGCCAGGCAGGGGTAGCAACTGAAGCTTTCTTT.

The chain recombines TRBV30 with TRBJ2-1; D might be TRBD1 (6 bases). Germline CDR1 reads GTSNPN; CDR2 reads SVGIG (reference sequence). There are 13 residues in the CDR3. Here the CDR3 DNA reads TGTGCTTCGAGCAGGGGTACCTCCAATGAGCAGTTCTTC. This translates into CASSRGTSNEQFF. Combining the CDR3 with reference TRBV30 and TRBJ2-1 gives the whole variable domain SQTIHQWPATLVQPVGSPLSLECTVEGTSNPNLYWYRQAAGRGLQLLFYSVGIGQISSEVPQNLSASRPQDRQFILSSKKLLLSDSGFYLCASSRGTSNEQFFGPGTRLTVL.

This chain uses TRBV5-1 with TRBJ2-5, with D maybe TRBD2 (6 bases). This CDR3 region has 14 residues. V was cut by 4 bases and J by 5 bases, with 15 bases left in between. Germline CDR1 SGHRS, CDR2 YFSETQ. The CDR3 region is CASSIPGVIETQYF. The CDR3 DNA is TGCGCCAGCAGCATACCGGGGGTTATTGAGACCCAGTACTTC. Full variable domain (rest looked up from reference TRBV5-1 and TRBJ2-5): KAGVTQTPRYLIKTRGQQVTLSCSPISGHRSVSWYQQTPGQGLQFLFEYFSETQRNKGNFPGRFSGRQFSNSRSEMNVSTLELGDSALYLCASSIPGVIETQYFGPGTRLLVL.